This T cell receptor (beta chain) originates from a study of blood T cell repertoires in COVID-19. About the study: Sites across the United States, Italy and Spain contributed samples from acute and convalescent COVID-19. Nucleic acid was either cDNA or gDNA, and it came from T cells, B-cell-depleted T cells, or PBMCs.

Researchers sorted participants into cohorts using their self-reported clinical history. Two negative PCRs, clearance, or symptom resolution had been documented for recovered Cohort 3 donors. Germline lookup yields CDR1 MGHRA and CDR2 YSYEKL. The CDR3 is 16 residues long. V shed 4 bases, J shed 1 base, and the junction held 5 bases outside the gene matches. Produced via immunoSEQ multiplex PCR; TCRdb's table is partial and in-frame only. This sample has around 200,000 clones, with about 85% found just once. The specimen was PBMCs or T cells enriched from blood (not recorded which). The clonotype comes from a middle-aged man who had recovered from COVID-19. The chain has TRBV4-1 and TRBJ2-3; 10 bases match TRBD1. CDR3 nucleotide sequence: TGCGCCAGCAGCCGCCGCGGGACAGGGGGCACAGATACGCAGTATTTT. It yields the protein CASSRRGTGGTDTQYF.